These T cell receptor beta chains were read from a single sample in a study of regulatory T cells in long-lasting Graves disease. One entry per CDR3 protein results from TCRdb running MiXCR on the multiplex PCR reads. The sample gives some 200,000 distinct CDR3 sequences, 15% to 20% of which show up once; approximately 12% is in the top ten. This sample also appeared in a second study, on T cells in Graves' hyperthyroidism and ophthalmopathy.

The sample consisted of peripheral blood mononuclear cells (PBMCs), taken at new diagnosis, from a patient treated with antithyroid drugs. These receptors all stem from a woman aged 25 to 39 with Graves disease. CDR3s leave out the opening cysteine and the closing phenylalanine or tryptophan. A D gene is named only where the DNA matches it firmly.

TRBD1	TRBV12-3/TRBV12-4	TRBJ2-2	ASSLSGQGSRELF
-	TRBV5-6	TRBJ2-7	ASTPRGASSYEQY
TRBD1	TRBV6-5	TRBJ2-5	ASSWGQGETQY
-	TRBV12-5	TRBJ2-1	ASGLVRQYNEQF
TRBD2	TRBV2	TRBJ2-1	ASIRNTRRLSGRIVDEQF
TRBD2	TRBV30	TRBJ2-5	AWGRESETQY
-	TRBV10-3	TRBJ2-5	AIKNTQETQY
-	TRBV30	TRBJ1-1	AWSWGDTEAF
-	TRBV6-1	TRBJ2-7	ASSLQGSLTYEQY
-	TRBV20-1	TRBJ2-4	SATYQASKNIQY
-	TRBV12-5	TRBJ1-5	ASGLTWTANQPQH
TRBD2	TRBV7-9	TRBJ2-5	ASSPRTSEETQY
TRBD1	TRBV6-2/TRBV6-3	TRBJ2-1	ASSSGTALYNEQF
-	TRBV12-3/TRBV12-4	TRBJ1-2	ASSLSEGSGTSGYT
-	TRBV5-1	TRBJ2-4	ASSFGARTHEKIQY
-	TRBV5-1	TRBJ1-1	ASSLGGVYSPEAF
-	TRBV27	TRBJ2-7	ASSLSLAAPYEQY
TRBD1	TRBV28	TRBJ2-1	ASTGDPYNEQF
TRBD1	TRBV5-1	TRBJ2-1	ASGEGQGRYDEQF
TRBD1	TRBV5-1	TRBJ1-1	ASSLGAGGDTEAF
TRBD2	TRBV2	TRBJ2-5	ASKLAGAETQY
-	TRBV2	TRBJ1-2	ASSDPLANYGYT
TRBD1	TRBV11-2	TRBJ2-1	ASTDGPSKPGGSEQF
-	TRBV20-1	TRBJ2-2	SARHFDGAGELF
-	TRBV5-1	TRBJ1-1	ASRWGDMNTEAF
TRBD1	TRBV11-3	TRBJ1-6	ASGLDNRGPGDNSPLH
-	TRBV7-2	TRBJ2-5	ASSLIGGLGETQY
-	TRBV20-1	TRBJ1-4	SAREARRAHEKLS
TRBD1	TRBV19	TRBJ1-4	ASSMATGGHEKLF
-	TRBV12-3/TRBV12-4	TRBJ1-1	ASSLVGTASEAF
-	TRBV6-5	TRBJ1-1	ASSYTKGNTEAF
TRBD1	TRBV12-3/TRBV12-4	TRBJ2-5	ASTKRGQQETQY
-	TRBV18	TRBJ2-1	ASFQPDQGYNEQF
TRBD2	TRBV5-6	TRBJ2-5	ASSSGLAGPAGTQY
-	TRBV20-1	TRBJ2-1	SATATNYNEQF
TRBD1	TRBV5-1	TRBJ1-4	ASSPGQGIGKLF
TRBD1	TRBV4-1	TRBJ1-2	ASSQAGTGVYGYT
TRBD2	TRBV6-1	TRBJ2-4	ASGGRDTLAKNIQY
TRBD2	TRBV10-3	TRBJ2-7	AISGASGVSYEQY
TRBD1	TRBV2	TRBJ2-5	ASSDWGQGLPGTQY
-	TRBV11-2	TRBJ1-5	ASSLVGGWVDSNQPQH
TRBD1	TRBV5-1	TRBJ1-1	ASSSVRTGGMKAF
-	TRBV7-2	TRBJ2-1	ASSLARTLTPRSYNEQF
-	TRBV12-3/TRBV12-4	TRBJ2-2	ASKLADTLNTGELF
-	TRBV7-2	TRBJ2-1	ASSLRPSRSSYNEQF
-	TRBV28	TRBJ1-1	ASSPAGVTGTEAF
-	TRBV6-2/TRBV6-3	TRBJ1-5	ASSYWGRNQPQH
-	TRBV20-1	TRBJ2-1	SASHGSWGNEQF
-	TRBV19	TRBJ2-3	ASSGGSGHPSTDTQY
-	TRBV5-1	TRBJ1-1	ASSPTGRNTEAF
-	TRBV6-2/TRBV6-3	TRBJ2-3	ASSEGGLRFDTQY
-	TRBV19	TRBJ2-1	ASSIGGLNEQF